This T cell receptor (beta chain) was identified during a study of regulatory T cells in long-lasting Graves disease. V was trimmed by 3 bases and J by 3 bases, leaving 8 bases between them. The CDR3 extends over 13 amino acids. For TCR beta, libraries came from iRepertoire HTBI primers and Arm-PCR of CDR3 regions. Using its own MiXCR run on the multiplex PCR reads, TCRdb lists one record per CDR3 protein. Here the sample spans 400,000 to 500,000 distinct CDR3 sequences, about 21% being singletons. This clonotype occurred many times. The time point was: persistent/refractory GD, antithyroid drugs over 5 years with positive TRAb. RNA from PBMCs was the source of the TCR library.

J is TRBJ1-2 and V is TRBV12-3 or TRBV12-4; D remains unclear. The clonotype comes from a female donor with Graves disease. Sequenced material: peripheral blood mononuclear cells (PBMCs), taken when the disease was refractory, from a patient treated with antithyroid drugs. CDR3 nucleotide sequence: TGTGCCAGCAGTTTCGGTGTCGACTATGGCTACACCTTC. This encodes CASSFGVDYGYTF.